Detailed here is one T cell receptor beta chain. Its matching antigen is unknown. These data are taken from a study of T cells in localized non-small cell lung cancer. Method: immunoSEQ multiplex PCR; TCRdb's copy keeps in-frame clones and lacks some. In the table there are 2,000 to 3,000 clones, about 40% of which are singletons. The CDR3 consists of 14 residues. Germline-derived CDR1 and CDR2 are SGHNT and YENEEA. V lost 1 base and J 4 bases, leaving 10 bases between the germline ends. Study findings and constraints: Out of the top 100 tumor clones, a median around 57 were seen in adjacent lung.

The chain is built from TRBV11-3 and TRBJ1-1, with a weak D call TRBD1 (5 bases). The sequence was obtained from a male donor aged 60 or over with stage II squamous cell lung carcinoma. This specimen consisted of lung tumor tissue, obtained before any cancer treatment. DNA for the CDR3: TGTGCCAGCAGCTTAGGGGCTGGGACCACTGAAGCTTTCTTT. Translating gives CASSLGAGTTEAFF.